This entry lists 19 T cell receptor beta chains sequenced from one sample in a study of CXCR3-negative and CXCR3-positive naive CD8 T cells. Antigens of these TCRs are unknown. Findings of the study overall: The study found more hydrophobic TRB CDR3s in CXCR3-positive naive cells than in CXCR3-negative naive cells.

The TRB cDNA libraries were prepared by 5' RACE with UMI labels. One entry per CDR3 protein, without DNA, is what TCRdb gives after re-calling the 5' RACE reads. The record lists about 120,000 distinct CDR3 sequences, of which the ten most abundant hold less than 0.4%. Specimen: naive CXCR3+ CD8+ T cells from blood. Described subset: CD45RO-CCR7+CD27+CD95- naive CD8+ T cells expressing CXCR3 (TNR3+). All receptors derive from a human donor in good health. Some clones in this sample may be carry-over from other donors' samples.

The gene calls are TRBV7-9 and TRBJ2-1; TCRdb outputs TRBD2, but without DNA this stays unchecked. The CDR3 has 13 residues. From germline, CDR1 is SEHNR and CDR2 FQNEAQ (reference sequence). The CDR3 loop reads CASSAGTSGEQFF.

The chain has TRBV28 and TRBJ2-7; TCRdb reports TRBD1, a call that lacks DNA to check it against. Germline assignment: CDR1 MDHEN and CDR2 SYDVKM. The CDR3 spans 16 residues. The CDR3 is CASSPLTGSDSYEQYF.

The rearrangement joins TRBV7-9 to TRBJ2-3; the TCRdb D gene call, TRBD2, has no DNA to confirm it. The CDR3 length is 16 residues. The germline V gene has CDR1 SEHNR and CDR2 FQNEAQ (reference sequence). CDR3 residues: CASSLGVSGIRNTQYF. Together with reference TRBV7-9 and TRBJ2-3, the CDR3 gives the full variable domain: DTGVSQNPRHKITKRGQNVTFRCDPISEHNRLYWYRQTLGQGPEFLTYFQNEAQLEKSRLLSDRFSAERPKGSFSTLEIQRTEQGDSAMYLCASSLGVSGIRNTQYFGPGTRLTVL.

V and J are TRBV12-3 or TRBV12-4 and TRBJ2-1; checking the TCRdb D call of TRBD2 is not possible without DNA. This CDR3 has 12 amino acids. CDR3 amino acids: CASSLGVDEQFF.

The CDR3 protein is CASSLAAYEQYF. The V gene is TRBV6-2 or TRBV6-3, the J gene TRBJ2-7. CDR1 and CDR2 (germline): MNHEY, SVGEGT. The CDR3 has 12 residues.

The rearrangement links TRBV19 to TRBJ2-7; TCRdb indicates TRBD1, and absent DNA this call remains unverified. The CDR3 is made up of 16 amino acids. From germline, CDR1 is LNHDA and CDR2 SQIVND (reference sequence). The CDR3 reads CASSGTRDSGTYEQYF.

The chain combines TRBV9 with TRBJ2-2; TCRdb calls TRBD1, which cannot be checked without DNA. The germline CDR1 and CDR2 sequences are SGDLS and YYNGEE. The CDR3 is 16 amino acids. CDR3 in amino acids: CASSAVGGANTGELFF. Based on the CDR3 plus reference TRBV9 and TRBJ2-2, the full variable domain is DSGVTQTPKHLITATGQRVTLRCSPRSGDLSVYWYQQSLDQGLQFLIQYYNGEERAKGNILERFSAQQFPDLHSELNLSSLELGDSALYFCASSAVGGANTGELFFGEGSRLTVL.

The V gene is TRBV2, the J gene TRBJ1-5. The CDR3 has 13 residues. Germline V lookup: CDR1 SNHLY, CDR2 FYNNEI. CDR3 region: CASSEAFSQPQHF. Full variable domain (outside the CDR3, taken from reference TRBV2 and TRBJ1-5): EPEVTQTPSHQVTQMGQEVILRCVPISNHLYFYWYRQILGQKVEFLVSFYNNEISEKSEIFDDQFSVERPDGSNFTLKIRSTKLEDSAMYFCASSEAFSQPQHFGDGTRLSIL.

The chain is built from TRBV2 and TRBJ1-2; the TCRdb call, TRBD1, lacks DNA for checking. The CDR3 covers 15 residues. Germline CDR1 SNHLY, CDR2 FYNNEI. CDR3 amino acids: CASSDMTGGIGGYTF. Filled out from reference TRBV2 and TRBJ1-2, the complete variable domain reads EPEVTQTPSHQVTQMGQEVILRCVPISNHLYFYWYRQILGQKVEFLVSFYNNEISEKSEIFDDQFSVERPDGSNFTLKIRSTKLEDSAMYFCASSDMTGGIGGYTFGSGTRLTVV.

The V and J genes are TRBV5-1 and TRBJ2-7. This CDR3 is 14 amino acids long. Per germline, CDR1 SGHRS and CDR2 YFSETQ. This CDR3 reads CASSSRTGAHEQYF.

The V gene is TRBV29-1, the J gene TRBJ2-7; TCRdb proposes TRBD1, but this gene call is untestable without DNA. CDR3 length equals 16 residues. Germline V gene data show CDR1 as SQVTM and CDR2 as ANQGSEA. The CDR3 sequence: CSVVPGTGGIGDEQYF.

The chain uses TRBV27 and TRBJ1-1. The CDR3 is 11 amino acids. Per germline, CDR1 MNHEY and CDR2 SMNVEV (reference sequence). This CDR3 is CASSQVSEAFF.

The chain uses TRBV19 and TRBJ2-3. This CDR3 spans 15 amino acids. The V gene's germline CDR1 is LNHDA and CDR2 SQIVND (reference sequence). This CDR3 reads CASSIVALATDTQYF.

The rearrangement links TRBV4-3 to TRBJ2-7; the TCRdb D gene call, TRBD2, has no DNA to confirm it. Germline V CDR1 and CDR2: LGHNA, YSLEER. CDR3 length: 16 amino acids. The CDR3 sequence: CASSQEQSSGLLEQYF.

The CDR3 region is CASSPFGGGLDTQYF. The V gene is TRBV4-1, the J gene TRBJ2-3; TCRdb gives TRBD1 as the D gene, but with no DNA this cannot be confirmed. CDR3 length: 15 residues. The germline V gene has CDR1 MGHRA and CDR2 YSYEKL.

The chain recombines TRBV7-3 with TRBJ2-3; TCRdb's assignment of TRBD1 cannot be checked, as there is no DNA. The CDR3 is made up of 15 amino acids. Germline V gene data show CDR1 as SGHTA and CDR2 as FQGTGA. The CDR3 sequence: CASSTSGGGTDTQYF.

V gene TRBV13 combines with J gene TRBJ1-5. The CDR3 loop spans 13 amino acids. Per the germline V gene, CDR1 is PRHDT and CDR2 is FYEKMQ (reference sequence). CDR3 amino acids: CASSLGNNQPQHF.

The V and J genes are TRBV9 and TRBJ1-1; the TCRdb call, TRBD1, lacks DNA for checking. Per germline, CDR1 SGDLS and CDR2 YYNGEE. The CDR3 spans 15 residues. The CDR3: CASSVAGQENTEAFF.

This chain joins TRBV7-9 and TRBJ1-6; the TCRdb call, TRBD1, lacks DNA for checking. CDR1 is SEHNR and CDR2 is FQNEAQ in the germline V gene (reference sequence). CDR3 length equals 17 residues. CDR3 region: CASSPGTVISYNSPLHF.